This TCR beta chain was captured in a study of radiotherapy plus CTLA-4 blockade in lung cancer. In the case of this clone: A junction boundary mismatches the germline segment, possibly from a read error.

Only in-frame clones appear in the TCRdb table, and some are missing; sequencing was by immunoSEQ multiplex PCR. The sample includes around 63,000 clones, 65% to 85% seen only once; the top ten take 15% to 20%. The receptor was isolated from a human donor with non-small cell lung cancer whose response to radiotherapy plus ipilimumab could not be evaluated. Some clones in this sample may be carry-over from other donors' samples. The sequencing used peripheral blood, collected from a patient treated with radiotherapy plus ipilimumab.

In nucleotides, the CDR3 is TGTGCTAGCAGCTTAGGGCGAACAGTGAACACCGGGGAGCTGTTTTTT. Translated, it gives CASSLGRTVNTGELFF. The chain combines TRBV7-7 with TRBJ2-2; D is undetermined. The germline CDR1 and CDR2 sequences are SSHAT and FNYEAQ (reference sequence). The CDR3 length is 16 residues. Using reference TRBV7-7 and TRBJ2-2 for the parts outside the CDR3, the full variable domain is GAGVSQSPRYKVTKRGQDVTLRCDPISSHATLYWYQQALGQGPEFLTYFNYEAQPDKSGLPSDRFSAERPEGSISTLTIQRTEQRDSAMYRCASSLGRTVNTGELFFGEGSRLTVL.